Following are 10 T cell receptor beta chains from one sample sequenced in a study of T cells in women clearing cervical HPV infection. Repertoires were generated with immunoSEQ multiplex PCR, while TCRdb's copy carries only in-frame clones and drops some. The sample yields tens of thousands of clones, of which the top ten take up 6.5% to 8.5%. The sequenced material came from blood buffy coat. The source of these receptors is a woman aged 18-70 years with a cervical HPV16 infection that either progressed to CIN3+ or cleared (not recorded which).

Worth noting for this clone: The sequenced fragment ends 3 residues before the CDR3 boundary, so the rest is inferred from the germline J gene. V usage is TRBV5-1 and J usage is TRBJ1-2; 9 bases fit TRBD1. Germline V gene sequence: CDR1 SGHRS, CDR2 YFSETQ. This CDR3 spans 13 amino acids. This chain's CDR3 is CASSSEDRGHYTF. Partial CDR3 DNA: TGCGCCAGCAGCTCCGAGGACAGGGGACAC. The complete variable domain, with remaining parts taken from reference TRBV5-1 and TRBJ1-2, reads KAGVTQTPRYLIKTRGQQVTLSCSPISGHRSVSWYQQTPGQGLQFLFEYFSETQRNKGNFPGRFSGRQFSNSRSEMNVSTLELGDSALYLCASSSEDRGHYTFGSGTRLTVV.

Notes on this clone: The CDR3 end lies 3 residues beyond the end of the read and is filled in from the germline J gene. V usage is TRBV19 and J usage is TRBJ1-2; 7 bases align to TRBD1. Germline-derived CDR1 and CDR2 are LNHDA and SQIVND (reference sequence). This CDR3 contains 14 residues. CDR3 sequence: CASSILTGEYDYTF. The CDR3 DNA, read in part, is TGTGCCAGTAGTATACTAACAGGGGAATACGAC.

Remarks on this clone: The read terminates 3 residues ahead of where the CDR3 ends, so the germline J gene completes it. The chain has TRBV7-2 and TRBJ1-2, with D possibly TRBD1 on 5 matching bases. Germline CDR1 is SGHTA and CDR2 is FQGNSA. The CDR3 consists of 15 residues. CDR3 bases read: TGTGCCAGCAGCTTTGGTGGGACTAGTATGAATGAC. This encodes CASSFGGTSMND. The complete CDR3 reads CASSFGGTSMNDYTF.

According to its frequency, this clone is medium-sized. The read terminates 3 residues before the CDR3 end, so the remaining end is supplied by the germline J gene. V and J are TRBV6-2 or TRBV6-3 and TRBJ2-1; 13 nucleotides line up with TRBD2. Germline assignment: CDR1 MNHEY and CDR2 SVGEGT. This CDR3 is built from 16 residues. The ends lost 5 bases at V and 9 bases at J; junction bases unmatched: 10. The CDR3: CASSPWTSGRSSEQFF. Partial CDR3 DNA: TGTGCCAGCAGTCCCTGGACTAGCGGGAGATCGTCTGAG.

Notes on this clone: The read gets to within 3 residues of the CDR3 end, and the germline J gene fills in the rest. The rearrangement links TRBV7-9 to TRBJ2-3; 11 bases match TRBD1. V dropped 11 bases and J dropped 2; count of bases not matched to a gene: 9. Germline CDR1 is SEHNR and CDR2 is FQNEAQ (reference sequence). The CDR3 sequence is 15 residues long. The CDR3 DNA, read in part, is TGTGCCCTCGAGGGACAGGGGGTTCACACAGATACG. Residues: CALEGQGVHTDT. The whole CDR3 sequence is CALEGQGVHTDTQYF.

The CDR3 region is CASSIGTGSLRDEQFF. The sequenced part of the CDR3 DNA is TGTGCCAGTAGTATTGGGACTGGTTCGTTGCGGGATGAG. The chain joins TRBV19 to TRBJ2-1; D might be TRBD2 (6 bases). The read falls 3 residues short of the CDR3 end, and the missing part is taken from the germline J gene. V lost 3 bases and J 8 bases, leaving 20 bases between the germline ends. The CDR3 has 16 amino acids. Germline V gene lookup returns CDR1 LNHDA and CDR2 SQIVND (reference sequence).

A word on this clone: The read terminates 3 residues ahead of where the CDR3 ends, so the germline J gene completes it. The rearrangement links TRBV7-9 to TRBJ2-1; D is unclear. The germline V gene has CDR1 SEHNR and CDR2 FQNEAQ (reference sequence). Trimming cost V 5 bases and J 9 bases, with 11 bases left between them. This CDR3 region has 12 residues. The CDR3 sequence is CASSPSPGEQFF. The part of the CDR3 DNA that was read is TGTGCCAGCAGCCCCAGTCCGGGTGAG. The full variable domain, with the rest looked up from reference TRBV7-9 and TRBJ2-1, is DTGVSQNPRHKITKRGQNVTFRCDPISEHNRLYWYRQTLGQGPEFLTYFQNEAQLEKSRLLSDRFSAERPKGSFSTLEIQRTEQGDSAMYLCASSPSPGEQFFGPGTRLTVL.

CDR3 DNA (partial): TGCAGCGCACCAGGACAGGGACTATATGGT. Protein product: CSAPGQGLYG. The CDR3 as a whole reads CSAPGQGLYGQYF. This sequence joins TRBV29-1 and TRBJ2-4; TRBD1 might be the D (8 bases). The CDR3 end falls 3 residues outside the read, so it is completed with the germline J gene. Looked up from germline, CDR1 is SQVTM and CDR2 is ANQGSEA. The CDR3 covers 13 residues.

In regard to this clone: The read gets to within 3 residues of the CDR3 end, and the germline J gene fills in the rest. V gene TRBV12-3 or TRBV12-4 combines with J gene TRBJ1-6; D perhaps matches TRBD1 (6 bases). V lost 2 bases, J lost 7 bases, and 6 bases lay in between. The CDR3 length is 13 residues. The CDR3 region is CASSLQGNSPLHF. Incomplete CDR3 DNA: TGTGCCAGCAGTTTACAGGGGAATTCACCC.

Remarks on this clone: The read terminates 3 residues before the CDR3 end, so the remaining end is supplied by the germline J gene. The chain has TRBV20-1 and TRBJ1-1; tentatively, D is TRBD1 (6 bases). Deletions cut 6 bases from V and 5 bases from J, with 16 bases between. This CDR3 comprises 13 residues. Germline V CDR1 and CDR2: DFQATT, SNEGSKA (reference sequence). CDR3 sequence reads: CSAATGFKTEAFF. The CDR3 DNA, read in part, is TGCAGTGCCGCGACAGGTTTTAAGACTGAA.